This TCR beta chain was identified during a study of CD8 T cells in ankylosing spondylitis. In TCRdb, the 5' RACE reads were re-called with MiXCR into one record per CDR3 protein. The sample consists of roughly 150,000 distinct CDR3 sequences, under 35% of them appearing once. Germline CDR1 is SEHNR and CDR2 is FQNEAQ (reference sequence). CDR3 length: 13 residues. The V end lost 4 bases, the J end lost 13 bases, and 14 bases lay between the germline ends. The chain employs TRBV7-9 and TRBJ1-6; weak D call: TRBD1 (6 bases). This clonotype was obtained from a male donor with ankylosing spondylitis. The specimen was synovial fluid, either unsorted or a sorted T cell fraction (not recorded which). In DNA form, the CDR3 reads TGTGCCAGCAGCTCAGGGGTAATTCGGCCCCTCCACTTT. This gives the protein CASSSGVIRPLHF.